One sample yielded the 28 T cell receptor beta chains listed below, sequenced in a study of vaccination effects on CD4 cells after COVID-19. After expansion with viral peptide pools in the ViraFEST assay, antigen-specific CD4+ T cells were sequenced. The culture ran for roughly ten days before CD4+ T cells were isolated. Repertoires were generated with immunoSEQ multiplex PCR, while TCRdb's copy carries only in-frame clones and drops some. The sample shows about 22,000 clones, about three quarters of them seen only once. For these TCRs, the target antigens are not known. The specimen comprised CD4+ T cells from PBMCs cultured with HCoV-229E spike peptides, sampled before COVID-19 vaccination. The receptor set was obtained from a human donor who received a COVID-19 vaccine.

This rearrangement joins TRBV24-1 to TRBJ2-1, with D perhaps assigned TRBD1 or TRBD2 (6 bases each). The CDR3 spans 14 residues. Per the germline V gene, CDR1 is KGHDR and CDR2 is SFDVKD. The V end lost 0 bases, the J end lost 7 bases, and 9 bases lay between the germline ends. This chain's CDR3 is CATSDLGGLNEQFF. CDR3 coding DNA: TGTGCCACCAGTGATTTGGGGGGGCTGAATGAGCAGTTCTTC.

V is TRBV5-1 and J is TRBJ2-1; 10 nucleotides line up with TRBD2. The CDR3 extends over 13 amino acids. Germline trimming cut 7 bases from V and 7 bases from J; bases unmatched to any gene: 5. CDR1 SGHRS and CDR2 YFSETQ come from the germline V gene. This CDR3 reads CASASGGNNEQFF. Written as DNA, the CDR3 is TGCGCCAGCGCTAGCGGGGGTAATAATGAGCAGTTCTTC.

V usage is TRBV19 and J usage is TRBJ1-5; 8 bases are shared with TRBD1. The V gene's germline CDR1 is LNHDA and CDR2 SQIVND (reference sequence). This CDR3 has 17 residues. V shed 7 bases and J 2 bases; nucleotides not matched to a gene: 13. CDR3 DNA sequence: TGTGCCAGTACCCCCGGCGGACAGGGTGGTGGCAATCAGCCCCAGCATTTT. Its protein is CASTPGGQGGGNQPQHF.

This clone was detected only a few times. The chain combines TRBV5-8 with TRBJ2-1; 10 nucleotides agree with TRBD2. The trim removed 2 bases at V and 5 bases at J, leaving 10 bases unmatched. Germline CDR1 reads SGHTS; CDR2 reads YDEGEE. The CDR3 is 17 amino acids. CDR3 sequence reads: CASSLQGSSGSNNEQFF. The CDR3 DNA is TGTGCCAGCAGCTTACAAGGCTCTAGCGGGAGTAACAATGAGCAGTTCTTC.

The chain joins TRBV2 to TRBJ1-2; D may be TRBD1 (6 bases). Germline CDR1 and CDR2: SNHLY and FYNNEI. CDR3 length equals 14 residues. With 2 bases removed from V and 12 bases from J, the gap between germline ends came to 19 bases. The DNA of the CDR3 is TGTGCCAGCAGTGAACGAACAGGGTTTTTTCCCCACACCTTC. Its protein product is CASSERTGFFPHTF.

This clone turned up a few times. The chain recombines TRBV18 with TRBJ1-2, with TRBD1 matching over 9 bases. The V gene's germline CDR1 is KGHSH and CDR2 LQKENI. Germline trimming cut 2 bases from V and 8 bases from J; bases unmatched to any gene: 9. The CDR3 contains 15 residues. In nucleotides, the CDR3 is TGTGCCAGCTCACCAGGGAGACAGGGGGGTTCGGGCTACACCTTC. Amino acid sequence: CASSPGRQGGSGYTF.

The gene calls are TRBV11-2 and TRBJ2-7; a weak D match, TRBD1 (6 bases). V lost 4 bases and J lost 2, with 12 bases in between. The CDR3 extends over 14 amino acids. CDR1 is SGHAT and CDR2 is FQNNGV in the germline V gene. DNA for the CDR3: TGTGCCAGCAGCTCCGGGACAAGGGCCTACGAGCAGTACTTC. Translated, it gives CASSSGTRAYEQYF.

V is TRBV11-2 and J is TRBJ2-5, with 7 bases lining up with TRBD2. The CDR3 is made up of 17 amino acids. Losses at the gene ends were 1 base for V and 1 base for J; bases not matched to a gene: 9. CDR1 is SGHAT and CDR2 is FQNNGV in the germline V gene. The CDR3 is CASSLVGAGTLQETQYF. CDR3 DNA sequence: TGTGCCAGCAGCTTAGTTGGAGCGGGGACTCTCCAAGAGACCCAGTACTTC.

This sequence joins TRBV3-1 (or the pseudogene TRBV3-2) and TRBJ1-6; TRBD1 is a possible D gene (5 bases). Germline V gene sequence: CDR1 LGHDT, CDR2 YNNKEL (reference sequence). V dropped 1 base and J dropped 7 bases, with 11 bases sitting between them. The CDR3 has 15 amino acids. CDR3 DNA sequence: TGTGCCAGCAGCCAAGGGGCAGGGTGGAATTCACCCCTCCACTTT. It yields the protein CASSQGAGWNSPLHF.

The CDR3: CASSLERSYGYTF. The CDR3 nucleotides read TGTGCCAGCAGCTTGGAACGGTCCTATGGCTACACCTTC. The chain links TRBV5-4 to TRBJ1-2; no clear D gene. Germline V gene lookup returns CDR1 SGHNT and CDR2 YYREEE (reference sequence). The germline V and J ends were trimmed by 0 bases and 4 bases, with 7 bases remaining between them. The CDR3 contains 13 residues.

This chain links TRBV19 with TRBJ2-5; D is possibly TRBD2 (6 bases). Germline CDR1 reads LNHDA; CDR2 reads SQIVND (reference sequence). This CDR3 contains 16 residues. Trimming took off 4 bases at V and 1 base at J, with 16 bases between the two ends. The CDR3 bases are TGTGCCAGTAGTAGCTGGGGCCTAGCGAGCCAAGAGACCCAGTACTTC. Encoded protein: CASSSWGLASQETQYF.

The V call is TRBV7-2, the J call TRBJ2-7, with 7 bases identical to TRBD2. CDR3 length: 17 residues. J was trimmed by 2 bases and V by 1 base; bases with no gene match: 11. Germline CDR1 and CDR2: SGHTA and FQGNSA. The CDR3 DNA reads TGTGCCAGCAGCTTAGAGCTCGGGCTAGCGGCGACCTACGAGCAGTACTTC. This codes for CASSLELGLAATYEQYF.

V gene TRBV5-6 combines with J gene TRBJ1-2; no clear D gene. V lost 4 bases and J lost 3, with 13 bases in between. Germline loops: CDR1 SGHDT, CDR2 YYEEEE. The CDR3 covers 14 residues. The CDR3 is CASSRRADDYGYTF. In nucleotides, the CDR3 is TGTGCCAGCAGCCGAAGGGCAGACGACTATGGCTACACCTTC.

This chain links TRBV18 with TRBJ2-2, with 11 bases aligning to TRBD1. Trimming removed 6 bases from V and 0 bases from J; junction bases left unmatched: 6. From germline, CDR1 is KGHSH and CDR2 LQKENI. The CDR3 totals 17 residues. The CDR3 sequence: CASSPLGQGANTGELFF. DNA for the CDR3: TGTGCCAGCTCCCCCTTGGGACAGGGGGCGAACACCGGGGAGCTGTTTTTT. Full variable domain (rest looked up from reference TRBV18 and TRBJ2-2): NAGVMQNPRHLVRRRGQEARLRCSPMKGHSHVYWYRQLPEEGLKFMVYLQKENIIDESGMPKERFSAEFPKEGPSILRIQQVVRGDSAAYFCASSPLGQGANTGELFFGEGSRLTVL.

The rearrangement joins TRBV19 to TRBJ1-2; TRBD1 agrees at 10 bases. V was pared by 11 bases and J by 5 bases, with 11 bases of the junction left unmatched. The CDR3 runs to 14 residues. CDR1 and CDR2 (germline): LNHDA, SQIVND (reference sequence). The DNA for the CDR3 is TGTGCCTCCAAATCGGGACAGGGGTTTTATGGCTACACCTTC. Amino acids: CASKSGQGFYGYTF. The complete variable domain, with remaining parts taken from reference TRBV19 and TRBJ1-2, reads DGGITQSPKYLFRKEGQNVTLSCEQNLNHDAMYWYRQDPGQGLRLIYYSQIVNDFQKGDIAEGYSVSREKKESFPLTVTSAQKNPTAFYLCASKSGQGFYGYTFGSGTRLTVV.

The chain combines TRBV24-1 with TRBJ2-6; TRBD1 matches 11 bases. Trimming cost V 4 bases and J 1 base; bases outside gene matches: 5. The CDR3 has 18 residues. Per the germline V gene, CDR1 is KGHDR and CDR2 is SFDVKD. In DNA form, the CDR3 reads TGTGCCACCAGTGACCCAGGACAGGGGGCGTCTGGGGCCAACGTCCTGACTTTC. It yields the protein CATSDPGQGASGANVLTF.

V usage is TRBV24-1 and J usage is TRBJ1-2; no reliable D call. CDR3 length equals 14 residues. Trimming pared 4 bases from V and 1 base from J, leaving 9 bases between. Germline CDR1 KGHDR, CDR2 SFDVKD. CDR3 sequence reads: CATSESGSNYGYTF. In DNA form, the CDR3 reads TGTGCCACCAGTGAGTCTGGCAGTAACTATGGCTACACCTTC.

The chain has TRBV19 and TRBJ2-1; D unresolved. CDR3 size: 12 residues. Germline assignment: CDR1 LNHDA and CDR2 SQIVND (reference sequence). Trimming removed 5 bases from V and 10 bases from J, with 12 bases in between. CDR3 loop: CASSLKTREQFF. The CDR3 DNA reads as TGTGCCAGTAGTCTGAAAACCAGGGAGCAGTTCTTC.

This clone was seen only once. The rearrangement uses TRBV29-1 and TRBJ2-7; 7 bases align to TRBD1. In germline, CDR1 is SQVTM, CDR2 ANQGSEA. The CDR3 extends over 15 amino acids. The V and J ends lost 1 base and 2 bases, in that order; junction bases with no gene match: 8. DNA for the CDR3: TGCAGCGTTGAAGGGACGAGGGACAGAGCCTACGAGCAGTACTTC. Protein product: CSVEGTRDRAYEQYF.

The V call is TRBV5-5, the J call TRBJ2-7; tentatively, D is TRBD1 (6 bases). This CDR3 has 13 amino acids. Germline assignment: CDR1 SGHKS and CDR2 YYEKEE (reference sequence). Deletions cut 2 bases from V and 3 bases from J, with 9 bases between. The CDR3 region is CASSFGQHYEQYF. For the CDR3, the DNA is TGTGCCAGCAGCTTCGGACAGCACTACGAGCAGTACTTC.

J is TRBJ2-5 and V is TRBV6-2 or TRBV6-3; maybe TRBD2 (6 bases). The CDR3 spans 15 residues. Germline V lookup: CDR1 MNHEY, CDR2 SVGEGT. The germline V and J ends were trimmed by 0 bases and 0 bases, with 8 bases remaining between them. CDR3 region: CASSYSERDQETQYF. The CDR3 region has the DNA TGTGCCAGCAGTTACTCGGAGCGGGACCAAGAGACCCAGTACTTC.

This chain connects TRBV3-1 (or the pseudogene TRBV3-2) to TRBJ2-2, with D tentatively TRBD2 (6 bases). V was shortened by 1 base and J by 5 bases, with 8 bases between the two germline ends. The CDR3 has 14 residues. Germline CDR1 reads LGHDT; CDR2 reads YNNKEL (reference sequence). As DNA, the CDR3 is TGTGCCAGCAGCCAAGCGGGAGCGACCGGGGAGCTGTTTTTT. The encoded protein is CASSQAGATGELFF.

This clone was counted a few times. The gene calls are TRBV3-1 (or the pseudogene TRBV3-2) and TRBJ2-7; D gene ambiguous. Germline CDR1 and CDR2: LGHDT and YNNKEL (reference sequence). The V and J ends lost 10 bases and 7 bases respectively, with 20 bases between them. The CDR3 runs 13 residues. The DNA of the CDR3 is TGTGCCACGGGCCAAAGCAATGTGGGGGAGCAGTACTTC. It specifies CATGQSNVGEQYF.

This chain joins TRBV18 and TRBJ2-1, with D tentatively TRBD1 (6 bases). Trimming removed 4 bases at V and 5 bases at J, with 24 bases between. Germline CDR1 reads KGHSH; CDR2 reads LQKENI. CDR3 length: 18 residues. Here the CDR3 reads CASSRILFTGSRDNEQFF. In DNA, the CDR3 is TGTGCCAGCTCACGAATCCTCTTCACAGGGTCGCGGGACAATGAGCAGTTCTTC. Full variable domain (missing parts from reference TRBV18 and TRBJ2-1): NAGVMQNPRHLVRRRGQEARLRCSPMKGHSHVYWYRQLPEEGLKFMVYLQKENIIDESGMPKERFSAEFPKEGPSILRIQQVVRGDSAAYFCASSRILFTGSRDNEQFFGPGTRLTVL.

This chain links TRBV5-1 with TRBJ2-5; a possible D gene is TRBD2 (5 bases). Germline CDR1 is SGHRS and CDR2 is YFSETQ. CDR3 size: 15 residues. Trimming left V 0 bases short and J 5 bases short, with 14 bases between. CDR3 bases: TGCGCCAGCAGCTTGGTCGCTGGAACGGGGGAGACCCAGTACTTC. It translates to CASSLVAGTGETQYF. Using reference TRBV5-1 and TRBJ2-5 for the parts outside the CDR3, the full variable domain is KAGVTQTPRYLIKTRGQQVTLSCSPISGHRSVSWYQQTPGQGLQFLFEYFSETQRNKGNFPGRFSGRQFSNSRSEMNVSTLELGDSALYLCASSLVAGTGETQYFGPGTRLLVL.

This clone has a handful of counts. The chain employs TRBV4-1 and TRBJ1-2, with unresolved D. Germline CDR1 and CDR2: MGHRA and YSYEKL. The CDR3 has 14 residues. Trimming stripped 0 bases from V and 0 bases from J, with 5 bases between. CDR3 loop: CASSQDDTNYGYTF. DNA for the CDR3: TGCGCCAGCAGCCAAGATGACACTAACTATGGCTACACCTTC.

The count of this clone is one. The chain uses TRBV30 and TRBJ2-2, with D tentatively TRBD1 or TRBD2 (6 bases each). Trimming took off 0 bases at V and 6 bases at J, with 14 bases between the two ends. The CDR3 spans 15 residues. Germline CDR1 and CDR2: GTSNPN and SVGIG (reference sequence). As DNA, the CDR3 is TGTGCCTGGAGTGTAGGGGGGTCGGTGGCCGGGGAGCTGTTTTTT. Encoded protein: CAWSVGGSVAGELFF.

The table lists this clone with a few counts. The chain employs TRBV10-3 and TRBJ1-1; the match to TRBD1 covers 10 bases. CDR1 and CDR2 (germline): ENHRY, SYGVKD. With 6 bases clipped from V and 1 base from J, the junction kept 8 bases outside the gene matches. This CDR3 contains 16 residues. Here the CDR3 DNA reads TGTGCCATCAGAGATCCTGGACAGGGGGGGAACACTGAAGCTTTCTTT. As protein: CAIRDPGQGGNTEAFF.